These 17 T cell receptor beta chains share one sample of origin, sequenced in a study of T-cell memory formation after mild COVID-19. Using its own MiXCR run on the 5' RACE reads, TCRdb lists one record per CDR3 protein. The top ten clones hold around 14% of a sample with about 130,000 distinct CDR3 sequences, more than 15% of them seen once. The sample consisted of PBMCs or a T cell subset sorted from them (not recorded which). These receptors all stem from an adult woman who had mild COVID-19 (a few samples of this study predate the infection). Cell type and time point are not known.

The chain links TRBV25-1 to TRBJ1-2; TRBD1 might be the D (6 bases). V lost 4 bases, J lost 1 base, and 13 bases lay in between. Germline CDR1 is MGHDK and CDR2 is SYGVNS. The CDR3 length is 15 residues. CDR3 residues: CASSVRIGGNYGYTF. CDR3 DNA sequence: TGTGCCAGCAGTGTCCGAATAGGGGGTAACTATGGCTACACCTTC.

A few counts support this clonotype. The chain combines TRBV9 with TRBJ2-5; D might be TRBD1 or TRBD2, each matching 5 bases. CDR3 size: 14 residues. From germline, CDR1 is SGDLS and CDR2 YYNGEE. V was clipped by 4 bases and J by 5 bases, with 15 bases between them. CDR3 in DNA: TGTGCCAGCAGCACGCCGGGGCCGCTGGAGACCCAGTACTTC. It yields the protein CASSTPGPLETQYF.

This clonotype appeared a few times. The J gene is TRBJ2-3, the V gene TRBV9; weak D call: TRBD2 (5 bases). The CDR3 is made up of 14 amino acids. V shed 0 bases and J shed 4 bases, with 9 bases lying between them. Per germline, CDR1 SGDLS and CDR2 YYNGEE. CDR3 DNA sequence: TGTGCCAGCAGCGTAGGACTATTGGCAGATACGCAGTATTTT. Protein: CASSVGLLADTQYF. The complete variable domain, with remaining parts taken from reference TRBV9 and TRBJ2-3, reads DSGVTQTPKHLITATGQRVTLRCSPRSGDLSVYWYQQSLDQGLQFLIQYYNGEERAKGNILERFSAQQFPDLHSELNLSSLELGDSALYFCASSVGLLADTQYFGPGTRLTVL.

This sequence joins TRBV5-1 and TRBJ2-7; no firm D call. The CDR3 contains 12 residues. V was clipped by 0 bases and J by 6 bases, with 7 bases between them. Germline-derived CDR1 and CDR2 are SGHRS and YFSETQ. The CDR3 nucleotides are TGCGCCAGCAGCTTGGACAGAACCGAGCAGTACTTC. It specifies CASSLDRTEQYF.

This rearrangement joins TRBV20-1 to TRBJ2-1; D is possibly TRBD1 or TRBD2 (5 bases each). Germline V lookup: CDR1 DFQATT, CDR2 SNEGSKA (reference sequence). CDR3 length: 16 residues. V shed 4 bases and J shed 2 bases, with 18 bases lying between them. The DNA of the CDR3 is TGCAGTGCTATCCTTCGGGGCTTTGGGACCTACAATGAGCAGTTCTTC. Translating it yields CSAILRGFGTYNEQFF.

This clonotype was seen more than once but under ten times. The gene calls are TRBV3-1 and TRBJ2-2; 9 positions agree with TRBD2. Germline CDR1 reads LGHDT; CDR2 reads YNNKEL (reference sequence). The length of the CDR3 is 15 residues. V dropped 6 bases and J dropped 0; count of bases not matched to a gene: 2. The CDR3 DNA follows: TGTGCCAGCAGTCGACTAGCGGCGAACACCGGGGAGCTGTTTTTT. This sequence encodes CASSRLAANTGELFF. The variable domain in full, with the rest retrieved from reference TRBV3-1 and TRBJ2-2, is DTAVSQTPKYLVTQMGNDKSIKCEQNLGHDTMYWYKQDSKKFLKIMFSYNNKELIINETVPNRFSPKSPDKAHLNLHINSLELGDSAVYFCASSRLAANTGELFFGEGSRLTVL.

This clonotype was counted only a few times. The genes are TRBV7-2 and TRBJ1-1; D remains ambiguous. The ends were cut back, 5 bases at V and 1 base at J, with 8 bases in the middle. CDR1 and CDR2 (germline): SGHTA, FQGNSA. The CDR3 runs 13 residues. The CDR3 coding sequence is TGTGCCAGCAGCATCGGGCCGAACACTGAAGCTTTCTTT. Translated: CASSIGPNTEAFF.

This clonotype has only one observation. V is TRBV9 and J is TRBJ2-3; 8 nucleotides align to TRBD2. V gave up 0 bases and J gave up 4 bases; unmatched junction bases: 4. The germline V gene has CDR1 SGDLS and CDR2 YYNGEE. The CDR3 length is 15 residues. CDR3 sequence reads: CASSVETSGSDTQYF. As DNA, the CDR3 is TGTGCCAGCAGCGTAGAAACTAGCGGATCAGATACGCAGTATTTT.

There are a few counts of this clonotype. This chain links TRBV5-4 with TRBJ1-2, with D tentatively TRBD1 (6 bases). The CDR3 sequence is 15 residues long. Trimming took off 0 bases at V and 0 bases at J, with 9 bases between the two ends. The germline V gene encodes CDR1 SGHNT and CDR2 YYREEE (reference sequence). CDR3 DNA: TGTGCCAGCAGCTTGGTGGGACACACTAACTATGGCTACACCTTC. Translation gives CASSLVGHTNYGYTF.

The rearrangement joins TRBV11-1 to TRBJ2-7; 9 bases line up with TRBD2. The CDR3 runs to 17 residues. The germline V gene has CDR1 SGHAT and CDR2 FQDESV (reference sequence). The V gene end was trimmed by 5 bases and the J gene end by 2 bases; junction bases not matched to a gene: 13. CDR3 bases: TGTGCCAGCAGCCACACGATGGCGGGAGGGCCAACCTACGAGCAGTACTTC. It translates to CASSHTMAGGPTYEQYF.

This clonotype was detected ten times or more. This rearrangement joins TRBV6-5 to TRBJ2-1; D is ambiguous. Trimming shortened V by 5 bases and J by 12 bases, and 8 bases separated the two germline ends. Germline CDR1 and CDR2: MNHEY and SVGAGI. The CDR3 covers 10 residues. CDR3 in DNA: TGTGCCAGCAGTGCCTGGGGGCAGTTCTTC. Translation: CASSAWGQFF.

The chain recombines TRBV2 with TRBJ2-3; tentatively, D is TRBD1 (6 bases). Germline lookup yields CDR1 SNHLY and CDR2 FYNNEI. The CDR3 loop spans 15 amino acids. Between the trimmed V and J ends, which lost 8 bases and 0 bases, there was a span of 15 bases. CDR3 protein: CASHKGQRSTDTQYF. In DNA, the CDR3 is TGTGCCAGCCACAAAGGACAGCGTAGCACAGATACGCAGTATTTT.

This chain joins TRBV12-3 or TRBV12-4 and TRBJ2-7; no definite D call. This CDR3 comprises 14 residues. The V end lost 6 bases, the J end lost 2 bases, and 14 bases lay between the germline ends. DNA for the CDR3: TGTGCCAGCAGGATTTTTCCCCAGGCCTACGAGCAGTACTTC. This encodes CASRIFPQAYEQYF.

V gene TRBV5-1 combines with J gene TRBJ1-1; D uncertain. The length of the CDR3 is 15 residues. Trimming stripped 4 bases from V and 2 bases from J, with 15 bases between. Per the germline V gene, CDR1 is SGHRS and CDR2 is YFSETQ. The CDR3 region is CASSQEGRGNTEAFF. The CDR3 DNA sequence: TGCGCCAGCAGCCAGGAAGGGCGGGGAAACACTGAAGCTTTCTTT.

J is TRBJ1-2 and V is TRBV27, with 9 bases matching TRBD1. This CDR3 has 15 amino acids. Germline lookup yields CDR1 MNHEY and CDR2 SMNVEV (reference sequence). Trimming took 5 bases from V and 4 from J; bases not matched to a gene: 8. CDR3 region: CASSRPGQGPYGYTF. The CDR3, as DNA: TGTGCCAGCAGTCGACCGGGACAGGGTCCCTATGGCTACACCTTC.

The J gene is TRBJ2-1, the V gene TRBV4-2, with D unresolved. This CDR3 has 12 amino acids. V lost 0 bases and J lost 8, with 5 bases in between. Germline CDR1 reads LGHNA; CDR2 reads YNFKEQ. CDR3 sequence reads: CASSQERYEQFF. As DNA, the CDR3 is TGTGCCAGCAGCCAAGAGCGCTATGAGCAGTTCTTC.

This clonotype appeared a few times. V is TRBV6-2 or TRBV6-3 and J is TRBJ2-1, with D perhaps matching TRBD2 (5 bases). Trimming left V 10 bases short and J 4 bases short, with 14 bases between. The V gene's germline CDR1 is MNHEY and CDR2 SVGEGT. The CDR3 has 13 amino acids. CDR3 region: CATGKAFYNEQFF. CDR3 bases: TGTGCCACCGGGAAGGCTTTTTACAATGAGCAGTTCTTC.